This T cell receptor (beta chain) is drawn from a study of blood T cell repertoires in COVID-19. Original analysis: For nucleated cells, counts were estimated from reference gene primer amplification. Method: immunoSEQ multiplex PCR; TCRdb's copy keeps in-frame clones and lacks some. V and J calls and clone size come straight from that table; D and trimming were deduced from the DNA. The repertoire consists of about 140,000 clones, with around 82% occurring once and the leading ten covering 7.5% to 8.5%. Germline V gene lookup returns CDR1 LNHDA and CDR2 SQIVND (reference sequence). Between the trimmed V and J ends, which lost 6 bases and 2 bases, there was a span of 10 bases. The CDR3 is 13 amino acids.

This sequence joins TRBV19 and TRBJ2-5; the D gene is possibly TRBD2 (6 bases). The source is a human donor in a cohort sampled during active COVID-19. The specimen sequenced was peripheral blood. CDR3 DNA: TGTGCCAGTAGAAATAGCGGTCAAGAGACCCAGTACTTC. Amino acids: CASRNSGQETQYF.